This T cell receptor (beta chain) was observed in a study of OX40 agonist ivuxolimab in advanced cancers. The CDR3 contains 15 residues. Trimming removed 5 bases at V and 2 bases at J, with 15 bases between. CDR1 and CDR2 (germline): SEHNR, FQNEAQ (reference sequence). The repertoire was sequenced with immunoSEQ multiplex PCR; TCRdb's copy has only in-frame clones and lacks some. The sample contains 14,000 to 15,000 clones, about 90% of which appear only once. The sequence came from an adult with an advanced solid tumor such as melanoma, head and neck, liver or kidney cancer. The rearrangement joins TRBV7-9 to TRBJ1-1, with D possibly TRBD1 on 6 matching bases. Source: CD4+ or CD8+ T cells sorted from blood, taken in a trial of the OX40 agonist ivuxolimab. The CDR3 coding sequence is TGTGCCAGCAGCCCTCTCGGGGGGCCCAACACTGAAGCTTTCTTT. This encodes CASSPLGGPNTEAFF.